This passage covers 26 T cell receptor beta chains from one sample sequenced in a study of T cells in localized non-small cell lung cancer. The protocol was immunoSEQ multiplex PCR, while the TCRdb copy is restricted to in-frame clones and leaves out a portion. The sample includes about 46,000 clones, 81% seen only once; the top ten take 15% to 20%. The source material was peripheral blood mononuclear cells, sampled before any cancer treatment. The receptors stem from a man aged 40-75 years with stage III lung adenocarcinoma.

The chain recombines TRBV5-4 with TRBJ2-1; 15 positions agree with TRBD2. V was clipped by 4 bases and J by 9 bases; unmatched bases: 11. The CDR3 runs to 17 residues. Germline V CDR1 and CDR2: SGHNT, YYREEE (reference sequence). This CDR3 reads CASSLEPGLAGGGEQFF. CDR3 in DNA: TGTGCCAGCAGCCTTGAACCGGGACTAGCGGGGGGCGGTGAGCAGTTCTTC. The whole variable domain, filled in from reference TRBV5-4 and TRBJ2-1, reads ETGVTQSPTHLIKTRGQQVTLRCSSQSGHNTVSWYQQALGQGPQFIFQYYREEENGRGNFPPRFSGLQFPNYSSELNVNALELDDSALYLCASSLEPGLAGGGEQFFGPGTRLTVL.

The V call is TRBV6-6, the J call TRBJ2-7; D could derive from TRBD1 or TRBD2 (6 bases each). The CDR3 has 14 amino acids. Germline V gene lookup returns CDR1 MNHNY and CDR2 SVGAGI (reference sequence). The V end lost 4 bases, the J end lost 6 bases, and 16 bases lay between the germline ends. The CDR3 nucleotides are TGTGCCAGCAGTTGGATAAAGGGGGAGGTCGAGCAGTACTTC. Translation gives CASSWIKGEVEQYF.

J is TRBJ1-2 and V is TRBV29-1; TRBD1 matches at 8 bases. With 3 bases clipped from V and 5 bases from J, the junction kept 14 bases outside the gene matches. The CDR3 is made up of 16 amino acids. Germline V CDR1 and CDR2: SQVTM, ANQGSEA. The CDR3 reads CSVDPGTGPLGYGYTF. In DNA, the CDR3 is TGCAGCGTTGACCCGGGGACAGGACCGCTGGGGTATGGCTACACCTTC.

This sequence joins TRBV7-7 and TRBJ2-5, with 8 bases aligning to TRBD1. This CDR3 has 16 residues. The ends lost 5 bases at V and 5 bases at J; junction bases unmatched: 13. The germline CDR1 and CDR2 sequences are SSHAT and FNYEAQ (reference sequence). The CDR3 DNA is TGTGCCAGCAGCCCGTGGTTGGTCAGGGGGCAGGAGACCCAGTACTTC. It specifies CASSPWLVRGQETQYF.

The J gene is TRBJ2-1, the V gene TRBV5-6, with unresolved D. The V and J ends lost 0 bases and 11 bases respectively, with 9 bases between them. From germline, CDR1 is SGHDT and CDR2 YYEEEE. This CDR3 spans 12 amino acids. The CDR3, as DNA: TGTGCCAGCAGCTTGGAGGGCTATAAGCAGTTCTTC. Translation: CASSLEGYKQFF.

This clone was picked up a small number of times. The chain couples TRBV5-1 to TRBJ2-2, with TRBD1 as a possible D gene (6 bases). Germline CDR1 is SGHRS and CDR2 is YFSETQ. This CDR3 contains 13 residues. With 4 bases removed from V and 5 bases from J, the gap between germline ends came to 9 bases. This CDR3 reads CASSLGTTGELFF. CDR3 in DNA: TGCGCCAGCAGCCTCGGGACAACCGGGGAGCTGTTTTTT.

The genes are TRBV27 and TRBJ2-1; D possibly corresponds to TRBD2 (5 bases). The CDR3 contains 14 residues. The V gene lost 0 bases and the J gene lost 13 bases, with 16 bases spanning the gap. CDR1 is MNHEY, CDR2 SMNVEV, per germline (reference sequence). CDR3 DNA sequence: TGTGCCAGCAGTTTATCTCGGGATCCGTCATTTCAGTTCTTC. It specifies CASSLSRDPSFQFF.

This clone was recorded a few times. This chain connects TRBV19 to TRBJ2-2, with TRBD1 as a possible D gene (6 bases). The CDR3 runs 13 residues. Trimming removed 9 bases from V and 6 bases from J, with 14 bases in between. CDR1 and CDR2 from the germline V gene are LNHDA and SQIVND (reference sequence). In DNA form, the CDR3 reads TGTGCCAGCTGCCTACAGGGCGCCGGGGAGCTGTTTTTT. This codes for CASCLQGAGELFF.

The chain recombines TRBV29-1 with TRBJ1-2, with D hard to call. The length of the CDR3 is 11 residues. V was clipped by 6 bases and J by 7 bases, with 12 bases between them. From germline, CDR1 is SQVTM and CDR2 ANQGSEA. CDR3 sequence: CSVTDSSGYTF. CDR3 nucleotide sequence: TGCAGCGTCACAGATTCAAGTGGCTACACCTTC.

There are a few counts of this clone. The CDR3 sequence: CASSEYISTDTQYF. DNA of the CDR3: TGTGCCAGCAGTGAATATATAAGCACAGATACGCAGTATTTT. J is TRBJ2-3 and V is TRBV25-1, with unresolved D. Germline CDR1 is MGHDK and CDR2 is SYGVNS. The V end was cut by 0 bases, the J end by 0 bases, with 4 bases between. The CDR3 totals 14 residues.

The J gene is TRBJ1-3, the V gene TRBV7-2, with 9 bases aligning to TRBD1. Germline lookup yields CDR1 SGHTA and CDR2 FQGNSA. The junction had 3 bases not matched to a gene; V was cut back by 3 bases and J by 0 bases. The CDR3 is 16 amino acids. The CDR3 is CASSLGTGFSGNTIYF. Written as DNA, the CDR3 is TGTGCCAGCAGCTTGGGGACAGGGTTCTCTGGAAACACCATATATTTT.

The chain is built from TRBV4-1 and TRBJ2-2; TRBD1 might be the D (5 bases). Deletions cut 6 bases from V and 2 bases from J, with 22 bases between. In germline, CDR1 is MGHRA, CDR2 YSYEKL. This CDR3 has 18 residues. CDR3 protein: CASSRRTWQGTNTGELFF. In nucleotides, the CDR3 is TGCGCCAGCAGTCGAAGAACGTGGCAGGGAACCAACACCGGGGAGCTGTTTTTT.

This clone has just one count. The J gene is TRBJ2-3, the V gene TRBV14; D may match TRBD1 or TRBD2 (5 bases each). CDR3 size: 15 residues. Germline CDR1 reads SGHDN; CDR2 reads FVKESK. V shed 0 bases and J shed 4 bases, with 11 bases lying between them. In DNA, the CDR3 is TGTGCCAGCAGCCAAGATGGGGGTATCTCAGATACGCAGTATTTT. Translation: CASSQDGGISDTQYF. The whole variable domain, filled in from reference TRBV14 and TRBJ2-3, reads EAGVTQFPSHSVIEKGQTVTLRCDPISGHDNLYWYRRVMGKEIKFLLHFVKESKQDESGMPNNRFLAERTGGTYSTLKVQPAELEDSGVYFCASSQDGGISDTQYFGPGTRLTVL.

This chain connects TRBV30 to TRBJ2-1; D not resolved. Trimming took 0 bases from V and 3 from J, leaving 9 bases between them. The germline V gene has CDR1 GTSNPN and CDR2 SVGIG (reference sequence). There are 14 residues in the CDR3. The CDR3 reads CAWSVLRNYNEQFF. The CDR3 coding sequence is TGTGCCTGGAGTGTCCTTAGAAACTACAATGAGCAGTTCTTC.

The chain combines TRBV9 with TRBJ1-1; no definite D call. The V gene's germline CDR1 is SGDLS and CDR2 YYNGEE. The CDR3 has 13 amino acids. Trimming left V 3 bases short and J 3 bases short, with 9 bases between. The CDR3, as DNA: TGTGCCAGCAGCGCCGTGCGGTACACTGAAGCTTTCTTT. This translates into CASSAVRYTEAFF.

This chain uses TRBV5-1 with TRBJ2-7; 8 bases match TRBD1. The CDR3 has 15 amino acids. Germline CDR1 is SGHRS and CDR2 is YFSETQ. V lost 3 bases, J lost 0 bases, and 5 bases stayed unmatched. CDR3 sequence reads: CASSSPGTGSYEQYF. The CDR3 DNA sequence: TGCGCCAGCAGCTCGCCCGGGACAGGCTCCTACGAGCAGTACTTC.

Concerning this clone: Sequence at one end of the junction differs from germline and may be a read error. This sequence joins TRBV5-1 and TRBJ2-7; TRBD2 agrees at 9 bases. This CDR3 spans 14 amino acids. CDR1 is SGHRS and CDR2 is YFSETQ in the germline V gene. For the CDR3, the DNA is TGCGCCAGCAGCTTATTCACCTCCGGGACTAGCCCGTTTTTC. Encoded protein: CASSLFTSGTSPFF.

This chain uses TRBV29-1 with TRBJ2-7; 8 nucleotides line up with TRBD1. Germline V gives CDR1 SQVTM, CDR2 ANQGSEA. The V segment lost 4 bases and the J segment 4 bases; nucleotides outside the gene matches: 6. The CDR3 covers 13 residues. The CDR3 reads CSVGRQGNYEQYF. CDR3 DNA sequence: TGCAGCGTTGGCCGACAGGGGAATTACGAGCAGTACTTC.

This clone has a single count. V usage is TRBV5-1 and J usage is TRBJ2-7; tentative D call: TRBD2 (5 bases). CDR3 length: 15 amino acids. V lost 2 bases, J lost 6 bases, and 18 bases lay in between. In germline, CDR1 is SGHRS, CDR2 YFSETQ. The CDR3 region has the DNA TGCGCCAGCAGCTTAATCTCGGGGAACTCGGGCGAGCAGTACTTC. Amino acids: CASSLISGNSGEQYF.

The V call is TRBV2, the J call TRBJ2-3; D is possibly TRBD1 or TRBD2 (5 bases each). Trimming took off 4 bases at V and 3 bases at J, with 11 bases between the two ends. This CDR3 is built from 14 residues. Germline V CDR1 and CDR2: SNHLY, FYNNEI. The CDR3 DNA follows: TGTGCCAGCAGTGGGCAGGGAGTAACAGATACGCAGTATTTT. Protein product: CASSGQGVTDTQYF.

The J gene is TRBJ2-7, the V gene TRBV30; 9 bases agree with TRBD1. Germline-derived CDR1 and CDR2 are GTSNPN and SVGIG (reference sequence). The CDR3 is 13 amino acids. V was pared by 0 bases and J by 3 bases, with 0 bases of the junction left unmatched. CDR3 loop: CAWSVGQGYEQYF. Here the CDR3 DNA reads TGTGCCTGGAGTGTGGGACAGGGCTACGAGCAGTACTTC.

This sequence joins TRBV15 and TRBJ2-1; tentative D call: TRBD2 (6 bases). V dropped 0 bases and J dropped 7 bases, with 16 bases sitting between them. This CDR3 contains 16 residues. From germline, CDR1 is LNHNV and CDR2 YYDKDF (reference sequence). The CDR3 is CATSRDNADRENEQFF. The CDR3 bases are TGTGCCACCAGCAGAGATAACGCAGACCGGGAGAATGAGCAGTTCTTC.

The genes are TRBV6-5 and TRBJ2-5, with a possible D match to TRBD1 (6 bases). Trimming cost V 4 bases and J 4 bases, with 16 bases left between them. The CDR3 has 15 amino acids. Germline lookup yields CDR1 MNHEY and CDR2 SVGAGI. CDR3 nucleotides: TGTGCCAGCAGTTCGACGCAGGGGTGGGGAGAGACCCAGTACTTC. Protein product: CASSSTQGWGETQYF.

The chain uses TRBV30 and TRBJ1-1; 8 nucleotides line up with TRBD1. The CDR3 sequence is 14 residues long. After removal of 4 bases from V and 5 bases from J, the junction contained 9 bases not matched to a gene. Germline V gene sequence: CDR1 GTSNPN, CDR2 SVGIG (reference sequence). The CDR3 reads CAWTVSTGGTEAFF. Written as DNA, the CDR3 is TGTGCCTGGACCGTAAGTACAGGGGGAACTGAAGCTTTCTTT.

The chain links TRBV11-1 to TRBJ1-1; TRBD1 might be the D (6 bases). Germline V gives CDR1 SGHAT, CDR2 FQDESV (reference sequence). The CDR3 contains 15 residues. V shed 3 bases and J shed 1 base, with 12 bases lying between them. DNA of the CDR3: TGTGCCAGCAGCTTGGACAGACTTAAGAACACTGAAGCTTTCTTT. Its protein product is CASSLDRLKNTEAFF.

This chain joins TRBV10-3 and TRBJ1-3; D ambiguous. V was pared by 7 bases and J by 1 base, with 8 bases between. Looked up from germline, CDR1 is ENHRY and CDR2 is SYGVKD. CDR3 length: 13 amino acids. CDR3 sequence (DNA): TGTGCCATCACGGGAGAGTCTGGAAACACCATATATTTT. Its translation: CAITGESGNTIYF.